The 4 T cell receptor beta chains listed next were all sequenced from one sample in a study of identical twins. From the 5' RACE reads, TCRdb called clonotypes with MiXCR, one entry per CDR3 protein. This sample has 1,800,000 or so distinct CDR3 sequences, with around 29% found just once. Material for sequencing was cord blood. These receptors came from a newborn girl in good health.

As to this clonotype: Because it lacks the conserved phenylalanine or tryptophan at the end, this CDR3 is likely a read error. The V gene is TRBV12-3 or TRBV12-4, the J gene TRBJ2-3; D is ambiguous. Trimming took off 3 bases at V and 2 bases at J, with 9 bases between the two ends. The CDR3 extends over 14 amino acids. The CDR3 DNA sequence: TGTGCCAGCAGTTTCTCGGTGTTCACAGATACGCAGTATTCT. Translation gives CASSFSVFTDTQYS.

This clonotype has more than one count but fewer than ten. The gene calls are TRBV28 and TRBJ2-3; 12 nucleotides match TRBD2. Germline lookup yields CDR1 MDHEN and CDR2 SYDVKM. V lost 5 bases and J lost 7; bases outside the gene matches: 13. The CDR3 runs to 17 residues. As DNA, the CDR3 is TGTGCCAGCAGTGAAATAGATCTAGCGGGAGGGCCATATACGCAGTATTTT. Residues: CASSEIDLAGGPYTQYF. The variable domain in full, completed from reference TRBV28 and TRBJ2-3, reads DVKVTQSSRYLVKRTGEKVFLECVQDMDHENMFWYRQDPGLGLRLIYFSYDVKMKEKGDIPEGYSVSREKKERFSLILESASTNQTSMYLCASSEIDLAGGPYTQYFGPGTRLTVL.

This clonotype was counted between two and nine times. The chain combines TRBV20-1 with TRBJ1-2; TRBD1 matches 10 bases. CDR1 is DFQATT, CDR2 SNEGSKA, per germline (reference sequence). This CDR3 has 15 amino acids. With 0 bases clipped from V and 3 bases from J, the junction kept 4 bases outside the gene matches. The chain's CDR3 is CSARDRQGADYGYTF. The CDR3 coding sequence is TGCAGTGCTAGAGACCGACAGGGGGCGGACTATGGCTACACCTTC.

This clonotype came up a few times. This chain connects TRBV24-1 to TRBJ2-1, with D perhaps matching TRBD1 (6 bases). V shed 2 bases and J shed 7 bases, with 8 bases lying between them. The CDR3 has 13 residues. CDR1 is KGHDR, CDR2 SFDVKD, per germline. As DNA, the CDR3 is TGTGCCACCAGTGATTACAGGGAAAATGAGCAGTTCTTC. Translated, it gives CATSDYRENEQFF.